The T cell receptor (beta chain) described here comes from a study of T-cell reconstitution after alpha-beta-depleted transplantation in children. During its preparation, the TCRbeta library received unique molecular identifiers. TCRdb redid the calling of the PCR reads with MiXCR, one entry per CDR3 protein. The repertoire consists of approximately 510,000 distinct CDR3 sequences, with 15% to 20% occurring once and the leading ten covering more than 2.5%. The sample holds a few counts of this clonotype. The source of this sequence is a human donor who donated a stem cell graft to a child with acute lymphoblastic leukemia. This sample comprised PBMCs from the stem cell graft donor, obtained from the stem cell graft.

The DNA of the CDR3 is TGCGCCAGCAGCCCGGGCCTGGAAATCGATAATGAAAAACTGTTTTTT. Encoded protein: CASSPGLEIDNEKLFF. The rearrangement joins TRBV5-1 to TRBJ1-4; D call uncertain. CDR1 SGHRS and CDR2 YFSETQ come from the germline V gene. V was pared by 4 bases and J by 4 bases, with 17 bases between. The CDR3 is 16 amino acids. The full variable domain, with the rest looked up from reference TRBV5-1 and TRBJ1-4, is KAGVTQTPRYLIKTRGQQVTLSCSPISGHRSVSWYQQTPGQGLQFLFEYFSETQRNKGNFPGRFSGRQFSNSRSEMNVSTLELGDSALYLCASSPGLEIDNEKLFFGSGTQLSVL.